This TCR beta chain was documented in a study of blood T cells in healthy people across ages. Study-wide results and caveats: Naive CD4+ cell counts and diversity both ran higher in long-lived than in aged donors.

This CDR3 contains 16 residues. V was cut by 4 bases and J by 7 bases, with 21 bases left in between. The germline gives CDR1 SGHDT, CDR2 YYEEEE. This clonotype was detected ten times or more. The target antigen is unknown. Next came a second PCR, run for 7 to 11 cycles, which used a sample-barcoded 5' primer along with a J-beta primer mix. A tag from a template-switch adaptor with 12 random nucleotides marked each cDNA molecule. MiXCR, run by TCRdb on the 5' RACE reads, gives a single entry per CDR3 protein. The table shows 730,000 or so distinct CDR3 sequences, with 43% occurring only once. The clonotype comes from a woman aged 55-69 years in good health. The sequencing sample was made of blood. The rearrangement links TRBV5-6 to TRBJ2-1; TRBD1 or TRBD2 may be the D gene (5 bases each). CDR3 bases: TGTGCCAGCAGCCCAGTAGGGGCCCGCCCGGGGAATGAGCAGTTCTTC. Residues: CASSPVGARPGNEQFF.